Listed below are T cell receptor beta chains from one sample, sequenced in a study of blood T cell repertoires in COVID-19. Here immunoSEQ multiplex PCR was the method, and the copy in TCRdb shows in-frame clones only, minus some. There are about 200,000 clones in the sample; 81% occur only once, and roughly 8% lies in the top ten. Sequencing was carried out using peripheral blood. These receptors originate from an elderly woman with acute or convalescent COVID-19. The CDR3 runs from the conserved cysteine through the conserved F or W. Fields, in order: V gene, J gene, clone size, D gene, CDR3 DNA, CDR3 protein. D genes are given only for firm matches. Only part of the rows carry a size: once, few, many, or a class if the clone is expanded.

TRBV7-2	TRBJ1-2	few	.	TGTGCCAGCAGATGGACAGACCGCTATGGCTACACCTTC	CASRWTDRYGYTF
TRBV6-5	TRBJ2-1	few	.	TGTGCCAGCAGTTACGCGTCCTTTAATGAGCAGTTCTTC	CASSYASFNEQFF
TRBV11-3	TRBJ2-2	.	.	TGTGCCAGCAGCTTAGGGCTACTAGCCGGGGAGCTGTTTTTT	CASSLGLLAGELFF
TRBV7-9	TRBJ1-2	few	.	TGTGCCAGCAGCCCTAGTCCTGATGGCTACACCTTC	CASSPSPDGYTF
TRBV30	TRBJ1-1	.	.	TGTGCCTGGAGTCCCCGACAGACCTTGAACACTGAAGCTTTCTTT	CAWSPRQTLNTEAFF
TRBV6-1	TRBJ2-5	.	.	TGTGCCAGCAGTGAAGCGTACTATCAAGAGACCCAGTACTTC	CASSEAYYQETQYF
TRBV7-3	TRBJ2-1	.	TRBD2	TGTGCCAGCAGCCCTTGGACTAGCCGAAGCTCCTACAATGAGCAGTTCTTC	CASSPWTSRSSYNEQFF
TRBV10-1	TRBJ1-2	few	.	TGCGCCAGAACATCACGAGGGCAATTAGGAATCTGGGGATATGGCTACACCTTC	CARTSRGQLGIWGYGYTF
TRBV5-6	TRBJ1-5	.	TRBD1	TGTGCCAGCAGCTTGGCAGGGGGCGTTCAGCCCCAGCATTTT	CASSLAGGVQPQHF
TRBV29-1	TRBJ2-7	.	.	TGCAGCGTTGAAGATTGGTGGTCGACTAGTTATATATGCCACGAGCAGTACTTC	CSVEDWWSTSYICHEQYF
TRBV9	TRBJ1-1	few	TRBD1	TGTGCCAGCAGCCCACGGCCGGGACAGTCCACTGAAGCTTTCTTT	CASSPRPGQSTEAFF
TRBV7-9	TRBJ2-1	.	.	TGTGCCAGCAGCTCCCTAGGACTTGAGCAGTTCTTC	CASSSLGLEQFF
TRBV7-2	TRBJ2-2	.	.	TGTGCCAGCAGCTTAGTCGGCTCGATACGGGGCGGGGAGCTGTTTTTT	CASSLVGSIRGGELFF
TRBV10-3	TRBJ1-2	.	.	TGTGCCATCAGTGTCTCGAACTATGGCTACACCTTC	CAISVSNYGYTF
TRBV6-5	TRBJ2-3	few	.	TGTGCCAGCGGTAACGCGGGGGCCCTAGATACGCAGTATTTT	CASGNAGALDTQYF
TRBV3-1/TRBV3-2	TRBJ1-2	.	.	TGTGCCAGCAGCCAAGAAATTGGTGGGCCTAAGGGCTACACCTTC	CASSQEIGGPKGYTF
TRBV28	TRBJ1-4	.	.	TGTGCCAGCAGTTCGGTTACTGAAAAACTGTTTTTT	CASSSVTEKLFF
TRBV5-1	TRBJ2-3	once	.	TGCGCCAGCAGCTTGGATCAGGCTACCGCCGGAGATACGCAGTATTTT	CASSLDQATAGDTQYF
TRBV7-9	TRBJ1-2	.	.	TGTGCCAGCAGCTTAGGGGTACAGAGCTATGGCTACACCTTC	CASSLGVQSYGYTF
TRBV28	TRBJ1-2	.	.	TGTGCCAGCAGTTTATGGTCAGGAATCTATGGCTACACCTTC	CASSLWSGIYGYTF
TRBV6-5	TRBJ2-2	.	TRBD1	TGTGCCAGCAGTTATGTGGGACAGATGAGCACCGGGGAGCTGTTTTTT	CASSYVGQMSTGELFF
TRBV27	TRBJ1-2	.	.	TGTGCCAGCAGTTTAAGGTGGGGCTACGGCTACACCTTC	CASSLRWGYGYTF
TRBV29-1	TRBJ1-2	.	.	TGCAGCGTTGCCCTCGACAGCTTCTATGGCTACACCTTC	CSVALDSFYGYTF
TRBV6-1	TRBJ2-3	.	.	TGTGCCAGCAGTGCTTCTACTAGGCGACGCACAGATACGCAGTATTTT	CASSASTRRRTDTQYF
TRBV5-1	TRBJ2-1	.	TRBD2	TGCGCCAGCAGCCCGGGACTAGCCGTCAATGAGCAGTTCTTC	CASSPGLAVNEQFF
TRBV6-5	TRBJ2-7	few	.	TGTGCCAGCAGTTCCGAGGGGGTAGGCGAGCAGTACTTC	CASSSEGVGEQYF
TRBV5-8	TRBJ2-5	.	TRBD2	TGTGCCAGCAGCTTGGGACTAGCGGGGGGCTCTTACCAAGAGACCCAGTACTTC	CASSLGLAGGSYQETQYF
TRBV19	TRBJ1-1	.	.	TGTGCCAGTATCCCCGGTAGAGGAGACAGGAGAGGTAGCACTGAAGCTTTCTTT	CASIPGRGDRRGSTEAFF
TRBV5-4	TRBJ1-6	.	.	TGTGCCAGCAGCCGGGAGGACGGGTATTCACCCCTCCACTTT	CASSREDGYSPLHF
TRBV7-6	TRBJ2-1	.	TRBD2	TGTGCCAGCAGCTGGACAGTAGCGGGGGGGCAAAATGAGCAGTTCTTC	CASSWTVAGGQNEQFF
TRBV2	TRBJ1-2	.	TRBD1	TGTGCCAGCATTTCCGGGACAGGGGGCTTTGGCTACACCTTC	CASISGTGGFGYTF
TRBV27	TRBJ2-2	.	TRBD2	TGTGCCAGCAGTTTATGGCTAGCGGGACCCGGGGAGCTGTTTTTT	CASSLWLAGPGELFF
TRBV7-9	TRBJ1-4	.	TRBD1	TGTGCCAGCAGCTCCGGAGGGGGCCGGGGTGAAAAACTGTTTTTT	CASSSGGGRGEKLFF
TRBV28	TRBJ1-5	.	.	TGTGCCAGCAGCCCGGGACTACAACGGTCCTATAGCAATCAGCCCCAGCATTTT	CASSPGLQRSYSNQPQHF
TRBV19	TRBJ1-2	.	TRBD1	TGTGCCACCTCCGAGACAGGGCTTAGTTATGGCTACACCTTC	CATSETGLSYGYTF
TRBV19	TRBJ1-3	few	.	TGTGCCAGTAATGTGGCAGTCTCTGGAAACACCATATATTTT	CASNVAVSGNTIYF
TRBV7-2	TRBJ2-1	.	.	TGTGCCAGCAGCTTAGTTCATATGGGGGGTGAGCAGTTCTTC	CASSLVHMGGEQFF
TRBV27	TRBJ2-6	.	.	TGTGCCAGCAGTTTATTTGGTCTAGGGACAACTGGGGCCAACGTCCTGACTTTC	CASSLFGLGTTGANVLTF
TRBV10-3	TRBJ2-3	.	.	TGTGCCATCAATCAAGGCTTTTCAGGCGGGGCCGATACGCAGTATTTT	CAINQGFSGGADTQYF
TRBV5-1	TRBJ2-1	.	TRBD2	TGCGCCAGCCAAGTCGGGACTAGCGGGATCGGGCAGTTCTTC	CASQVGTSGIGQFF
TRBV27	TRBJ2-1	once	TRBD2	TGTGCCAGCAGTACCGGAGCGGGAGGGTACTATGAGCAGTTCTTC	CASSTGAGGYYEQFF
TRBV19	TRBJ2-5	.	.	TGTGCCAGTAGCGACAGGCCCCAGGTGGCAGAGACCCAGTACTTC	CASSDRPQVAETQYF
TRBV18	TRBJ2-1	.	.	TGTGCCAGCTCACCACAGGGGGTGGTGAATGAGCAGTTCTTC	CASSPQGVVNEQFF
TRBV10-3	TRBJ2-2	.	TRBD2	TGTGCCATCAGTACTAGCGGGAGGGGCACCGGGGAGCTGTTTTTT	CAISTSGRGTGELFF
TRBV3-1/TRBV3-2	TRBJ2-7	.	.	TGTGCCAGCAGCCAAGAACAGGGAAGCTACGAGCAGTACTTC	CASSQEQGSYEQYF
TRBV30	TRBJ2-7	.	TRBD1	TGTGCCTGGAGTAGCCCTCAGACAGGGGCTTTTTACGAGCAGTACTTC	CAWSSPQTGAFYEQYF
TRBV3-1/TRBV3-2	TRBJ2-5	.	TRBD2	TGTGCCAGCAGCCAACCCGGACTAGTTAAGGAGACCCAGTACTTC	CASSQPGLVKETQYF
TRBV15	TRBJ2-1	.	.	TGTGCCACCAGCAGAGAGGGCGGGGGCATATACAATGAGCAGTTCTTC	CATSREGGGIYNEQFF
TRBV30	TRBJ1-4	.	.	TGTGCCTGGAGTGTACAGCCGCGGGGGGCGAATGAAAAACTGTTTTTT	CAWSVQPRGANEKLFF
TRBV19	TRBJ1-3	few	TRBD1	TGTGCCAGTAGTAAGGGACAGAGCTCTGGAAACACCATATATTTT	CASSKGQSSGNTIYF
TRBV3-1/TRBV3-2	TRBJ1-6	.	.	TGTGCCAGCAGCCGGAGGGAAGCGTCCTATAATTCACCCCTCCACTTT	CASSRREASYNSPLHF
TRBV6-2/TRBV6-3	TRBJ2-2	few	.	TGTGCCAGCAGTTACCCAGGGGAGCTGTTTTTT	CASSYPGELFF
TRBV5-5	TRBJ2-3	once	TRBD2	TGTGCCAGCAGCTTGTATATTGGACTAGACACAGATACGCAGTATTTT	CASSLYIGLDTDTQYF
TRBV7-8	TRBJ1-4	.	TRBD1	TGTGCCAGCAGCTTGCCGGGACAGAGGGGTGAAAAACTGTTTTTT	CASSLPGQRGEKLFF